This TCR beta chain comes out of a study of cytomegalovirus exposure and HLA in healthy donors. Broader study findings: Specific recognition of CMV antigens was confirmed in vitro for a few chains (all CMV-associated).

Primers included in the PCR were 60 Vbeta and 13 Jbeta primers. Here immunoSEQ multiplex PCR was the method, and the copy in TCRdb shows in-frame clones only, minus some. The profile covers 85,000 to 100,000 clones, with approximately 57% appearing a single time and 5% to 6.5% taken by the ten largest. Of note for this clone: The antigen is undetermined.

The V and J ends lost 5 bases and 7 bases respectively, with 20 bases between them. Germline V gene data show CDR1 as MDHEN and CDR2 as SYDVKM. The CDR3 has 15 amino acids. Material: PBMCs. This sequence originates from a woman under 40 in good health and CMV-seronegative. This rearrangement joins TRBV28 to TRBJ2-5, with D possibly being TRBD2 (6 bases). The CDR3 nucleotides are TGTGCCAGCAGTAAGGGAGGTTCTGGGGAGTGGACCCAGTACTTC. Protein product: CASSKGGSGEWTQYF.